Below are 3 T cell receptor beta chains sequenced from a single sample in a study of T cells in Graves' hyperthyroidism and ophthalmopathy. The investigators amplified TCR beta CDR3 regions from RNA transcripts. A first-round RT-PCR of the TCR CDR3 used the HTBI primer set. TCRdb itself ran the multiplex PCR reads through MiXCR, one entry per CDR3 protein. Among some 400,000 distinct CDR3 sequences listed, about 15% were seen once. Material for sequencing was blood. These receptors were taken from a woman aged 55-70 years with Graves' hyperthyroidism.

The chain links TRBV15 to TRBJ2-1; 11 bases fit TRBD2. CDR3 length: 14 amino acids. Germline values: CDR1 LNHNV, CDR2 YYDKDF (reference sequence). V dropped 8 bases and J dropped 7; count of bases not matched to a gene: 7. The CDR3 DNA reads TGTGCCACCCGATCCGGGACTAGCGGAAATGAGCAGTTCTTC. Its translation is CATRSGTSGNEQFF.

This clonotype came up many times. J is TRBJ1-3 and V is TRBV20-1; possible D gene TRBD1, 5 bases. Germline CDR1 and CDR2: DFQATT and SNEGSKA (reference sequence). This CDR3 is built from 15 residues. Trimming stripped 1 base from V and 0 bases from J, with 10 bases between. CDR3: CSARAGHVSGNTIYF. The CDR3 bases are TGCAGTGCTAGAGCCGGACATGTCTCTGGAAACACCATATATTTT.

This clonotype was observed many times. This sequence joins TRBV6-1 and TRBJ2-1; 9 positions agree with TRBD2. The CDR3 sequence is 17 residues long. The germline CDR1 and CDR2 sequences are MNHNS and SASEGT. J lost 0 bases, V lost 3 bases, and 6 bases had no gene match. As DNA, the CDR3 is TGTGCCAGCAGTGACATCCGACTAGCGGCCTCCTACAATGAGCAGTTCTTC. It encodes CASSDIRLAASYNEQFF.